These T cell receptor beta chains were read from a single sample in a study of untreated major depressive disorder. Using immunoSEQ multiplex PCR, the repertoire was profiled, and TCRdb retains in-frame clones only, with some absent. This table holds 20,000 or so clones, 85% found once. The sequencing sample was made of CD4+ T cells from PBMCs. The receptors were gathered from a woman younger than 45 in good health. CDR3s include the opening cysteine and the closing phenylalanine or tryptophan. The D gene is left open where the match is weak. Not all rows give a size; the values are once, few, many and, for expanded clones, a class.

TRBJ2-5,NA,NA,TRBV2,CASSFSGEETQYF,TGTGCCAGCAGTTTTAGCGGAGAAGAGACCCAGTACTTC
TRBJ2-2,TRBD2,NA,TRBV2,CASRGTSGETGELFF,TGTGCCAGCAGGGGGACTAGCGGGGAAACCGGGGAGCTGTTTTTT
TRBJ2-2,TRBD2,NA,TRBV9,CASNIAGNTGELFF,TGTGCCAGCAATATAGCGGGCAACACCGGGGAGCTGTTTTTT
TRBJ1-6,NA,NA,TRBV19,CASSLGGFGMALHF,TGTGCCAGTAGCCTAGGGGGATTCGGAATGGCCCTCCACTTT
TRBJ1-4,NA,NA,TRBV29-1,CSVESATGTSVGKLFF,TGCAGCGTTGAATCGGCTACCGGGACGTCGGTTGGAAAACTGTTTTTT
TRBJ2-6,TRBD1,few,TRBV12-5,CASGGGTGKSSGANVLTF,TGTGCTAGTGGAGGGGGGACAGGGAAGAGCTCTGGGGCCAACGTCCTGACTTTC
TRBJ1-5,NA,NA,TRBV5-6,CGQPKPQHF,TGTGGACAACCCAAGCCCCAGCATTTT
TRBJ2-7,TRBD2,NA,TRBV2,CASSERTSSYEQYF,TGTGCCAGCAGTGAAAGGACTAGCTCCTACGAGCAGTACTTC
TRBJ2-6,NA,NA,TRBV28,CATRGAAGANVLTF,TGTGCCACACGAGGGGCGGCTGGGGCCAACGTCCTGACTTTC
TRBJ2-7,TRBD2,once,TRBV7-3,CASSLRGGDEQYF,TGTGCCAGCAGCTTAAGGGGAGGGGACGAGCAGTACTTC
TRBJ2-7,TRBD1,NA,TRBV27,CASSKEGQLSSYEQYF,TGTGCCAGCAGCAAAGAGGGACAGCTCAGCTCCTACGAGCAGTACTTC
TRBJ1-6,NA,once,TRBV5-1,CASSLAAWENNSPLHF,TGCGCCAGCAGCTTGGCCGCGTGGGAAAATAATTCACCCCTCCACTTT
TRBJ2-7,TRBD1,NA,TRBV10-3,CAISAGQLISYEQYF,TGTGCCATCAGTGCGGGACAGTTGATCTCCTACGAGCAGTACTTC
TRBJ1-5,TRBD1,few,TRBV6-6,CASYSGGQPQHF,TGTGCCAGCTATTCAGGGGGTCAGCCCCAGCATTTT
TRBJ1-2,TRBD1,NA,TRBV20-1,CSVRTGRGYTF,TGCAGTGTTCGGACAGGGAGGGGCTACACCTTC
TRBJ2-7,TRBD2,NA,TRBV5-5,CASSLLAGPTYEQYF,TGTGCCAGCAGCTTACTAGCGGGACCTACCTACGAGCAGTACTTC
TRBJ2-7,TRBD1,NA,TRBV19,CASNPGTGDHEQYF,TGTGCCAGTAACCCCGGGACAGGGGACCACGAGCAGTACTTC
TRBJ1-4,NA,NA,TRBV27,CASSPYETGTAEKLFF,TGTGCCAGCAGTCCGTATGAAACAGGGACGGCTGAAAAACTGTTTTTT
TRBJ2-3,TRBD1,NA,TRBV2,CASSLQGARTDTQYF,TGTGCCAGCAGTCTTCAGGGGGCCCGTACAGATACGCAGTATTTT
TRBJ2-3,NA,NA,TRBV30,CAWRWGIGDTQYF,TGTGCCTGGAGGTGGGGAATTGGAGATACGCAGTATTTT
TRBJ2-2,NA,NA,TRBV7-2,CASRAGANTGELFF,TGTGCCAGCAGGGCTGGGGCCAACACCGGGGAGCTGTTTTTT
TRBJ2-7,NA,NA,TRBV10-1,CASSESRAYEQYF,TGCGCCAGCAGTGAGTCCCGCGCCTACGAGCAGTACTTC
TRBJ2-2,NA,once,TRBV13,CASSLLWGLTETRGLFF,TGTGCCAGCAGCTTATTGTGGGGGCTTACCGAAACACGTGGGCTGTTTTTT
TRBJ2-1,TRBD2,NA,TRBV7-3,CASSLDRGAGRNEQFF,TGTGCCAGCAGCTTAGACCGGGGAGCGGGAAGAAATGAGCAGTTCTTC
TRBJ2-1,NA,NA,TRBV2,CASSDPRSNEQFF,TGTGCCAGCAGTGACCCTCGCTCCAATGAGCAGTTCTTC
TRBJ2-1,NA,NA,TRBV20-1,CSARHAPGQFF,TGCAGTGCTAGACATGCCCCAGGGCAGTTCTTC
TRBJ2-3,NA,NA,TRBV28,CASSSPFLLVGTDTQYF,TGTGCCAGCAGTTCCCCTTTTCTCCTAGTGGGCACAGATACGCAGTATTTT
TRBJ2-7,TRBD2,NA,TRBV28,CASSSTGTSEPYEQYF,TGTGCCAGCTCCTCGACCGGGACTAGCGAGCCCTACGAGCAGTACTTC
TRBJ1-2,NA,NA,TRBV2,CASSPVKSNYGYTF,TGTGCCAGCAGTCCCGTTAAGTCTAACTATGGCTACACCTTC
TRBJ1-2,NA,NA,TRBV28,CASSLTFHGYTF,TGTGCCAGCAGTTTGACATTCCATGGCTACACCTTC
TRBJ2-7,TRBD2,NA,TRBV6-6,CAVDPGTSETYEQYF,TGTGCCGTAGATCCCGGGACTAGCGAGACCTACGAGCAGTACTTC
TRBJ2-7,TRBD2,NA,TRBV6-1,CASSDRSGSSYEQYF,TGTGCCAGCAGTGACAGAAGCGGGAGTAGCTACGAGCAGTACTTC
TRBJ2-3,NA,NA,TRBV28,CASSKERALPTQYF,TGTGCCAGCAGTAAAGAAAGAGCTCTCCCTACGCAGTATTTT
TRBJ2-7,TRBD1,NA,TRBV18,CASSPPGYLGGAEQYF,TGTGCCAGCTCACCACCGGGGTATTTAGGGGGCGCCGAGCAGTACTTC
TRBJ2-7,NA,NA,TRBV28,CASSLEVYEQYF,TGTGCCAGCAGTTTGGAGGTCTACGAGCAGTACTTC
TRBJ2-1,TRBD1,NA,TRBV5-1,CASSPKDRAYNEQFF,TGCGCCAGCAGCCCCAAGGACAGGGCCTACAATGAGCAGTTCTTC
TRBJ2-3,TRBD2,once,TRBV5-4,CASSAGLAGSTQYF,TGTGCCAGCAGCGCGGGACTAGCGGGATCGACGCAGTATTTT
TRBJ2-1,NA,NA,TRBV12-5,CASGPGYNEQFF,TGTGCTAGTGGCCCAGGGTACAATGAGCAGTTCTTC
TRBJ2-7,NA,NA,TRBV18,CASSTGTGRWEGYEQYF,TGTGCCAGCTCAACGGGGACAGGCCGCTGGGAGGGCTACGAGCAGTACTTC
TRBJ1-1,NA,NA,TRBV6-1,CASIQRQGRGTEAFF,TGTGCCAGCATCCAACGCCAGGGGCGCGGCACTGAAGCTTTCTTT
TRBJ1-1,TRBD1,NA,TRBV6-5,CASSSPHRGDTEAFF,TGTGCCAGCAGTTCCCCCCACAGGGGCGACACTGAAGCTTTCTTT
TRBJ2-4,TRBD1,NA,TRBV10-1,CASLRDSRGNIQYF,TGCGCCAGTCTCCGGGACAGTCGAGGGAACATTCAGTACTTC
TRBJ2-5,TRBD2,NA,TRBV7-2,CASSLAGGSPETQYF,TGTGCCAGCAGCTTGGCGGGAGGGTCCCCGGAGACCCAGTACTTC
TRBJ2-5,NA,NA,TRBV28,CASRRPGTPRETQYF,TGTGCCAGCAGGAGGCCCGGGACACCGAGGGAGACCCAGTACTTC
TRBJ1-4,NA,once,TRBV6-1,CASSEALLAASREKLFF,TGTGCCAGCAGTGAAGCGCTTCTGGCTGCCAGTCGAGAAAAACTGTTTTTT
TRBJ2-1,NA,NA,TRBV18,CASSPPDRSVLGNEQFF,TGTGCCAGCTCACCACCTGATAGGTCAGTTTTAGGCAATGAGCAGTTCTTC